This paragraph covers one TCR beta chain sequence. The data derive from a study of control samples from healthy donors and cancer patients. Produced via immunoSEQ multiplex PCR; TCRdb's table is partial and in-frame only. The repertoire consists of 100,000 to 150,000 clones, with roughly 90% occurring once and the leading ten covering more than 6.5%. The origin of this receptor is a man aged 45 to 65 with head and neck cancer. Material for sequencing was PBMCs.

CDR3 amino acids: CASRETGANNQPQHF. CDR3 sequence (DNA): TGTGCCAGCAGGGAGACAGGCGCTAACAATCAGCCCCAGCATTTT. V gene TRBV6-5 combines with J gene TRBJ1-5; a possible D gene is TRBD1 (6 bases). Germline CDR1 is MNHEY and CDR2 is SVGAGI. Trimming stripped 6 bases from V and 3 bases from J, with 15 bases between. The CDR3 contains 15 residues.